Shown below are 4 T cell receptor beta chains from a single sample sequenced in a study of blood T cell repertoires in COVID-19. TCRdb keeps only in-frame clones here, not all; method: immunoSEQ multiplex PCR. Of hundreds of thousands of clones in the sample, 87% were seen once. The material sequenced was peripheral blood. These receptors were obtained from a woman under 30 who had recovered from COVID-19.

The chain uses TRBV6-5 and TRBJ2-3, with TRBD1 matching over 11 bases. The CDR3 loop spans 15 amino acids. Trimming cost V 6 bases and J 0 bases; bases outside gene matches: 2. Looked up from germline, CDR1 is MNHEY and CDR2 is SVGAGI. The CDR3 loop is CASRDRGRSTDTQYF. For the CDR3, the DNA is TGTGCCAGCAGGGACAGGGGGCGAAGCACAGATACGCAGTATTTT.

The CDR3 nucleotides are TGCGCCAGCAGCCAAGATCGGGCAGGGGAAGGGTATGGCTACACCTTC. It translates to CASSQDRAGEGYGYTF. The V and J genes are TRBV4-3 and TRBJ1-2; the D gene is possibly TRBD1 (6 bases). V gave up 0 bases and J gave up 5 bases, with 16 bases separating them. Germline V gene sequence: CDR1 LGHNA, CDR2 YSLEER. This CDR3 comprises 16 residues.

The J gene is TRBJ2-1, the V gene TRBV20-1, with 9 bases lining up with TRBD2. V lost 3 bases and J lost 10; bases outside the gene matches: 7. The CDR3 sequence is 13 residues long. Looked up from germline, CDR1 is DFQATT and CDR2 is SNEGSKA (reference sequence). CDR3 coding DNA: TGCAGTGCTAGTATAGCGGGAGAGAGGGAGCAGTTCTTC. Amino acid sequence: CSASIAGEREQFF.

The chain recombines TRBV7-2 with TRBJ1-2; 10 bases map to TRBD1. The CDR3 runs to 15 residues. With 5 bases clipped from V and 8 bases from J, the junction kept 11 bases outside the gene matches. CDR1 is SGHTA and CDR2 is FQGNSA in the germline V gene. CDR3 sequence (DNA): TGTGCCAGCAGCCCCCCCCGACAGGGGGCGAGAGGCTACACCTTC. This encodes CASSPPRQGARGYTF.